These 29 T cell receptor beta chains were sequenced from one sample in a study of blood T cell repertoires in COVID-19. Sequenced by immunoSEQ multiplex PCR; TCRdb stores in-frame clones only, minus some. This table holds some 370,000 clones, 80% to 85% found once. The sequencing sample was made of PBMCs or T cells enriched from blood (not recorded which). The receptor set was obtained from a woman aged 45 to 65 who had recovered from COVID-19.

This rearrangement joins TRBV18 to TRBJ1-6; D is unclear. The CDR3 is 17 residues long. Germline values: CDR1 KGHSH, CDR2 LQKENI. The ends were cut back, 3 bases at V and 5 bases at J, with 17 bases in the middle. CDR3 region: CASSPLAAVPDNSPLHF. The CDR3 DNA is TGTGCCAGCTCACCTCTGGCCGCAGTCCCAGATAATTCACCCCTCCACTTT. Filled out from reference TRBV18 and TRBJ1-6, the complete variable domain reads NAGVMQNPRHLVRRRGQEARLRCSPMKGHSHVYWYRQLPEEGLKFMVYLQKENIIDESGMPKERFSAEFPKEGPSILRIQQVVRGDSAAYFCASSPLAAVPDNSPLHFGNGTRLTVT.

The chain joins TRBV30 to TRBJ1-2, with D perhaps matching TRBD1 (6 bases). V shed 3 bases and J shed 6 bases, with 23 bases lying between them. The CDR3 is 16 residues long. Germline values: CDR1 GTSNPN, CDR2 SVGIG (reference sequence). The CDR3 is CAWSRGGGRGSDGYTF. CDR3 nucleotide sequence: TGTGCCTGGAGCCGCGGGGGTGGAAGGGGGTCTGATGGCTACACCTTC.

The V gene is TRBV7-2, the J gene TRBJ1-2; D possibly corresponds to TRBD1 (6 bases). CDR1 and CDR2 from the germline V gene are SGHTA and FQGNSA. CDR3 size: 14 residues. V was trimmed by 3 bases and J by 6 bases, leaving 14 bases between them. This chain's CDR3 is CASSFPQGGHGYTF. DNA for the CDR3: TGTGCCAGCAGCTTCCCACAGGGCGGGCATGGCTACACCTTC.

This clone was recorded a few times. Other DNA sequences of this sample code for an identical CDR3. CDR3 coding DNA: TGCAGCGTCGCCGACAGGGGTGGCTATGGCTACACCTTC. Amino acid sequence: CSVADRGGYGYTF. The rearrangement links TRBV29-1 to TRBJ1-2; TRBD1 agrees at 8 bases. The CDR3 consists of 13 residues. Germline CDR1 reads SQVTM; CDR2 reads ANQGSEA. V lost 6 bases and J lost 4; bases outside the gene matches: 7.

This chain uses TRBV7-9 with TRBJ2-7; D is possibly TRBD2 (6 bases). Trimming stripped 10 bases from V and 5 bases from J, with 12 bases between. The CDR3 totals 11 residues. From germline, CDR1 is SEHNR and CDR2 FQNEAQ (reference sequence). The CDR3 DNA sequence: TGTGCCACCACCGCGGGGAACGAGCAGTACTTC. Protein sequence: CATTAGNEQYF.

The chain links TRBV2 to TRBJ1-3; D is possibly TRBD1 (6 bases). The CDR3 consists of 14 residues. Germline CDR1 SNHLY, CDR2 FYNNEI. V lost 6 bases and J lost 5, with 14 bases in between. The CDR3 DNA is TGTGCCAGCAGGGATTGGGACAATAGAAACACCATATATTTT. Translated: CASRDWDNRNTIYF.

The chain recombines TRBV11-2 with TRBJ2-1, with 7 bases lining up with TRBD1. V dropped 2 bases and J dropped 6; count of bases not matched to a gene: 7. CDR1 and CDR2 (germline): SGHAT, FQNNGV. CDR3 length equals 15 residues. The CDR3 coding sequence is TGTGCCAGCAGCTTAATAAGGGGGCCCCTCAATGAGCAGTTCTTC. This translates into CASSLIRGPLNEQFF. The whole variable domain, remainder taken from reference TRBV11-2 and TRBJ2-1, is EAGVAQSPRYKIIEKRQSVAFWCNPISGHATLYWYQQILGQGPKLLIQFQNNGVVDDSQLPKDRFSAERLKGVDSTLKIQPAKLEDSAVYLCASSLIRGPLNEQFFGPGTRLTVL.

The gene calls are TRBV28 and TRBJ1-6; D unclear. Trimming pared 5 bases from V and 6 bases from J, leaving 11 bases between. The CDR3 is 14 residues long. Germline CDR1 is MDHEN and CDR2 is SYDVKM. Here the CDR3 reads CASSPPGSNSPLHF. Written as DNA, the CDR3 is TGTGCCAGCAGTCCCCCGGGTAGTAATTCACCCCTCCACTTT.

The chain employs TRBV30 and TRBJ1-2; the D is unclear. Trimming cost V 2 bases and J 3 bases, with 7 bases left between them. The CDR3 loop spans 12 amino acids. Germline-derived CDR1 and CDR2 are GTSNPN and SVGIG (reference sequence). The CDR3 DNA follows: TGTGCCTGGAGTCAGATGGACTATGGCTACACCTTC. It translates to CAWSQMDYGYTF.

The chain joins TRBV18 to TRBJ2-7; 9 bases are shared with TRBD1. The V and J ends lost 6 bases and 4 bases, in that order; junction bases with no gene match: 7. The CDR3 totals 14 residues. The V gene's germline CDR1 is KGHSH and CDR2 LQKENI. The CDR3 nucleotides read TGTGCCAGCTCGCTGGGACAGGGAGTATACGAGCAGTACTTC. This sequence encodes CASSLGQGVYEQYF.

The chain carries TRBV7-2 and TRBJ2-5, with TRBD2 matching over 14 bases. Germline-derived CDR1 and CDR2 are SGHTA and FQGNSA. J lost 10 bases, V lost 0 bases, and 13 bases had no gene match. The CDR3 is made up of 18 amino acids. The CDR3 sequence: CASSLARGTSGSMGGQYF. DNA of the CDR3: TGTGCCAGCAGCTTAGCTCGGGGGACTAGCGGGAGTATGGGCGGCCAGTACTTC.

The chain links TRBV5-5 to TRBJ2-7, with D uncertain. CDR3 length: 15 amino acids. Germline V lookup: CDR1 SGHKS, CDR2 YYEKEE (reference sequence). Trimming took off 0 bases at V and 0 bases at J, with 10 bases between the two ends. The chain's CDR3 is CASSLGGLVSYEQYF. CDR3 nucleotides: TGTGCCAGCAGCTTGGGAGGTCTCGTCTCCTACGAGCAGTACTTC.

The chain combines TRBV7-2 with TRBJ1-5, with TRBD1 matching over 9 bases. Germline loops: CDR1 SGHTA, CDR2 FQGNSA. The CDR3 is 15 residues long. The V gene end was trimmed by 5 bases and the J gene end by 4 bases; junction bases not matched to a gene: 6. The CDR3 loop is CASSANRGRNQPQHF. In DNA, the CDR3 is TGTGCCAGCAGCGCAAACAGGGGGCGAAATCAGCCCCAGCATTTT. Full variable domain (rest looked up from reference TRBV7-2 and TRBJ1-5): GAGVSQSPSNKVTEKGKDVELRCDPISGHTALYWYRQSLGQGLEFLIYFQGNSAPDKSGLPSDRFSAERTGGSVSTLTIQRTQQEDSAVYLCASSANRGRNQPQHFGDGTRLSIL.

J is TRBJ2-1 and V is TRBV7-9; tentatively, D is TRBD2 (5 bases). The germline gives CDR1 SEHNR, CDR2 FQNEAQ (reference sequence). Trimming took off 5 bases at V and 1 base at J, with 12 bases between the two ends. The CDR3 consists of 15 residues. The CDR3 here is CASSVRRGSYNEQFF. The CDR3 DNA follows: TGTGCCAGCAGCGTACGAAGAGGGTCCTACAATGAGCAGTTCTTC.

The CDR3 sequence: CASSLGLAGGQETQYF. The CDR3 DNA follows: TGTGCCAGCAGCCTCGGGCTAGCGGGAGGCCAAGAGACCCAGTACTTC. The V and J genes are TRBV7-2 and TRBJ2-5; 11 nucleotides match TRBD2. The CDR3 is 16 amino acids. The germline V gene has CDR1 SGHTA and CDR2 FQGNSA. J was trimmed by 1 base and V by 5 bases; bases with no gene match: 6.

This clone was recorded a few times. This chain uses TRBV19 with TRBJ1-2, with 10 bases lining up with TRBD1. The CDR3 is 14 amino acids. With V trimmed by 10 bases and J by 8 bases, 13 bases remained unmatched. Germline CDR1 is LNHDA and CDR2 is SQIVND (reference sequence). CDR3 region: CATNGGQGLRGYTF. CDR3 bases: TGTGCCACCAATGGGGGACAGGGGTTACGGGGCTACACCTTC.

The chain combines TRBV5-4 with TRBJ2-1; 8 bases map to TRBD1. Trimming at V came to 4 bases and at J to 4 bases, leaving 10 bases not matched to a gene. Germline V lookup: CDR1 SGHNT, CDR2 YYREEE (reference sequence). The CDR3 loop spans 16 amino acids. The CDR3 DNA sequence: TGTGCCAGCAGCCGAAAGTCGGGACAGGATTACAATGAGCAGTTCTTC. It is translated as CASSRKSGQDYNEQFF. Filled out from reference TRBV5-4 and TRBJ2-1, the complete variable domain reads ETGVTQSPTHLIKTRGQQVTLRCSSQSGHNTVSWYQQALGQGPQFIFQYYREEENGRGNFPPRFSGLQFPNYSSELNVNALELDDSALYLCASSRKSGQDYNEQFFGPGTRLTVL.

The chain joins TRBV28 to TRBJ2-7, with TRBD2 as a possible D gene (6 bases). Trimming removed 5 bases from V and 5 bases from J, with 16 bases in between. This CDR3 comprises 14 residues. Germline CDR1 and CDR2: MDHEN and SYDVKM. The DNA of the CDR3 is TGTGCCAGCAGTGTTAGCGGTCTCAATAACGAGCAGTACTTC. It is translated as CASSVSGLNNEQYF.

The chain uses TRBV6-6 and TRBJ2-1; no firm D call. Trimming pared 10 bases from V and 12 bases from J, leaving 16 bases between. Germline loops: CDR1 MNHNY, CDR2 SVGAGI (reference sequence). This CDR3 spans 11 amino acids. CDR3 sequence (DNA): TGTGCCATCGATCGTGGCGGTGTGCAGTTCTTC. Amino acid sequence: CAIDRGGVQFF.

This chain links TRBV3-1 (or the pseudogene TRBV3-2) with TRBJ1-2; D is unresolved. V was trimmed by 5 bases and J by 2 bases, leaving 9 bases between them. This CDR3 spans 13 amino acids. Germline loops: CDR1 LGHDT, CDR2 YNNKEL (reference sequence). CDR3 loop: CASSARENYGYTF. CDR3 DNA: TGTGCCAGCAGCGCACGGGAGAACTATGGCTACACCTTC.

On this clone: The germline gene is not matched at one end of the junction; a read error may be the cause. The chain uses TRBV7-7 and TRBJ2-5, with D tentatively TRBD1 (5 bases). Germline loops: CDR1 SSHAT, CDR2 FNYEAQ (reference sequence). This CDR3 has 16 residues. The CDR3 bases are TGTGCTAGCAGCTTAGGGGTCGCGAGGTGGTTGGAGACCCAGTACTTC. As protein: CASSLGVARWLETQYF.

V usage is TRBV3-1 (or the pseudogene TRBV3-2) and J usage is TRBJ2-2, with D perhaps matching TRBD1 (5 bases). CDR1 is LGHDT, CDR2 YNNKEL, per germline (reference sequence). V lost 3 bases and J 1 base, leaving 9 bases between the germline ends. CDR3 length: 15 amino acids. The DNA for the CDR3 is TGTGCCAGCAGCCAGGACACCCTGAACACCGGGGAGCTGTTTTTT. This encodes CASSQDTLNTGELFF.

CDR3 in DNA: TGTGCCAGCAGTTATTCAGCCGGGTTAAACACTGAAGCTTTCTTT. This translates into CASSYSAGLNTEAFF. This chain connects TRBV6-5 to TRBJ1-1; D remains unclear. The CDR3 has 15 amino acids. The ends were cut back, 3 bases at V and 2 bases at J, with 13 bases in the middle. Germline V gene sequence: CDR1 MNHEY, CDR2 SVGAGI.

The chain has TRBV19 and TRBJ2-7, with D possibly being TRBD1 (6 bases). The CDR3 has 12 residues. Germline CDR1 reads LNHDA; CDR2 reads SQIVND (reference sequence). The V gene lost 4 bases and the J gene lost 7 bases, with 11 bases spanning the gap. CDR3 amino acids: CASSSPTGEQYF. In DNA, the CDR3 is TGTGCCAGTAGTAGTCCTACAGGGGAGCAGTACTTC.

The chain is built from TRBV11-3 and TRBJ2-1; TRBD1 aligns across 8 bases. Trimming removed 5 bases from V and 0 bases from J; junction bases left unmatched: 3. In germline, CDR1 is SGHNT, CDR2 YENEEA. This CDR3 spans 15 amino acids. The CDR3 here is CASSMGQASYNEQFF. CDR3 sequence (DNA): TGTGCCAGCAGCATGGGACAGGCCTCCTACAATGAGCAGTTCTTC.

In nucleotides, the CDR3 is TGTGCCAGCAGCGTTGCGGACAGCTACGAGCAGTACTTC. It yields the protein CASSVADSYEQYF. The rearrangement joins TRBV9 to TRBJ2-7; tentative D call: TRBD1 (6 bases). V lost 2 bases, J lost 3 bases, and 9 bases lay in between. The germline CDR1 and CDR2 sequences are SGDLS and YYNGEE. The CDR3 sequence is 13 residues long. Full variable domain (rest looked up from reference TRBV9 and TRBJ2-7): DSGVTQTPKHLITATGQRVTLRCSPRSGDLSVYWYQQSLDQGLQFLIQYYNGEERAKGNILERFSAQQFPDLHSELNLSSLELGDSALYFCASSVADSYEQYFGPGTRLTVT.

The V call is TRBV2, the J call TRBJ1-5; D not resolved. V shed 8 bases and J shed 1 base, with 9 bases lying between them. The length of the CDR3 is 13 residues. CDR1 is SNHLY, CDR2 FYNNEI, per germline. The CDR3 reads CASARGSNQPQHF. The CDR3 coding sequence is TGTGCCAGCGCCCGAGGGAGCAATCAGCCCCAGCATTTT.

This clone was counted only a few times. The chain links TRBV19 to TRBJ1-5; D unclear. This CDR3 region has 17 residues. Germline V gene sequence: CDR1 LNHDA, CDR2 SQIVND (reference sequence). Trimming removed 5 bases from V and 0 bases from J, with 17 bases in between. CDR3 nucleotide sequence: TGTGCCAGTAGTCCCCTCGTGCTCCTATATAGCAATCAGCCCCAGCATTTT. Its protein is CASSPLVLLYSNQPQHF.

This CDR3 is CASSFTRGADTQYF. As DNA, the CDR3 is TGTGCCAGCAGCTTCACACGGGGGGCCGATACGCAGTATTTT. The rearrangement links TRBV5-5 to TRBJ2-3; tentative D call: TRBD2 (7 bases). V was cut by 2 bases and J by 6 bases, with 13 bases left in between. The CDR3 runs 14 residues. Germline values: CDR1 SGHKS, CDR2 YYEKEE (reference sequence).